The rows below give T cell receptor beta chains drawn from one sample of a study of T cell responses to AZD1222 COVID-19 vaccine. Sequencing was performed with immunoSEQ multiplex PCR; in TCRdb, only in-frame clones are kept and a portion is missing. Found here are tens of thousands of clones, 88% of them singletons; the top ten hold around 7.8%. Specimen: peripheral blood, collected on day 0 of AZD1222 vaccination. Receptors were obtained from an adult in good health. CDR3s include the opening cysteine and the closing phenylalanine or tryptophan. A D gene is named only where the DNA matches it firmly. A clone size is listed for some rows: how often the clone was seen (once, few, many), or a class if it is expanded.

d_call: .; clone_size: .; j_call: TRBJ1-2; v_call: TRBV12-3/TRBV12-4; cdr3_aa: CASSSRLLGYTF; cdr3_nt: TGTGCCAGCAGTTCCCGATTGCTTGGCTACACCTTC
d_call: .; clone_size: .; j_call: TRBJ2-1; v_call: TRBV19; cdr3_aa: CASSTGGAYNEQFF; cdr3_nt: TGTGCCAGTAGTACTGGTGGGGCATACAATGAGCAGTTCTTC
d_call: TRBD1; clone_size: .; j_call: TRBJ2-7; v_call: TRBV5-4; cdr3_aa: CASSLGQGAYEQYF; cdr3_nt: TGTGCCAGCAGCTTGGGACAGGGGGCCTACGAGCAGTACTTC
d_call: .; clone_size: .; j_call: TRBJ1-3; v_call: TRBV6-6; cdr3_aa: CASSPLAGNTIYF; cdr3_nt: TGTGCCAGCAGCCCCCTGGCTGGAAACACCATATATTTT
d_call: TRBD1; clone_size: .; j_call: TRBJ1-3; v_call: TRBV6-5; cdr3_aa: CASSYRTGSGNTIYF; cdr3_nt: TGTGCCAGCAGTTACAGGACAGGCTCTGGAAACACCATATATTTT
d_call: .; clone_size: once; j_call: TRBJ1-2; v_call: TRBV3-1/TRBV3-2; cdr3_aa: CASSRGGAGGYTF; cdr3_nt: TGTGCCAGCAGCCGTGGGGGGGCGGGTGGCTACACCTTC
d_call: .; clone_size: once; j_call: TRBJ1-2; v_call: TRBV19; cdr3_aa: CASSIDPTVGYTF; cdr3_nt: TGTGCCAGTAGTATAGACCCGACAGTCGGCTACACCTTC
d_call: .; clone_size: .; j_call: TRBJ1-4; v_call: TRBV5-1; cdr3_aa: CASSLFLIGSNEKLFF; cdr3_nt: TGCGCCAGCAGCTTGTTTTTAATTGGGAGTAATGAAAAACTGTTTTTT
d_call: TRBD1; clone_size: .; j_call: TRBJ2-3; v_call: TRBV10-3; cdr3_aa: CAISPGQGKDTQYF; cdr3_nt: TGTGCCATCAGTCCGGGACAGGGGAAGGATACGCAGTATTTT
d_call: .; clone_size: .; j_call: TRBJ2-2; v_call: TRBV5-1; cdr3_aa: CASSLDGRDTGELFF; cdr3_nt: TGCGCCAGCAGCTTGGATGGAAGGGACACCGGGGAGCTGTTTTTT
d_call: TRBD2; clone_size: once; j_call: TRBJ2-7; v_call: TRBV27; cdr3_aa: CASGAVRGAYEQYF; cdr3_nt: TGTGCCAGCGGAGCCGTGCGGGGGGCCTACGAGCAGTACTTC
d_call: TRBD1; clone_size: .; j_call: TRBJ1-2; v_call: TRBV5-5; cdr3_aa: CASSPRGDRVSGGYTF; cdr3_nt: TGTGCCAGCAGCCCACGTGGGGACAGGGTGTCGGGTGGCTACACCTTC
d_call: TRBD2; clone_size: .; j_call: TRBJ2-1; v_call: TRBV3-1/TRBV3-2; cdr3_aa: CASSQDSGREWNEQFF; cdr3_nt: TGTGCCAGCAGCCAAGATAGTGGGAGGGAGTGGAATGAGCAGTTCTTC
d_call: TRBD1; clone_size: .; j_call: TRBJ1-3; v_call: TRBV19; cdr3_aa: CATGEGARGNTIYF; cdr3_nt: TGTGCCACTGGCGAGGGGGCGCGTGGAAACACCATATATTTT
d_call: .; clone_size: .; j_call: TRBJ2-5; v_call: TRBV12-5; cdr3_aa: CASGLAGALGETQYF; cdr3_nt: TGTGCTAGTGGTTTGGCCGGGGCATTGGGAGAGACCCAGTACTTC
d_call: .; clone_size: .; j_call: TRBJ2-3; v_call: TRBV10-3; cdr3_aa: CAIGSTGDTQYF; cdr3_nt: TGTGCCATCGGATCCACGGGAGATACGCAGTATTTT
d_call: .; clone_size: .; j_call: TRBJ2-2; v_call: TRBV4-2; cdr3_aa: CASSLSTGELFF; cdr3_nt: TGTGCCAGCAGCCTTAGCACCGGGGAGCTGTTTTTT
d_call: .; clone_size: .; j_call: TRBJ1-2; v_call: TRBV18; cdr3_aa: CASSPRGIQSRYGYTF; cdr3_nt: TGTGCCAGCTCACCGCGAGGGATACAGTCGAGATATGGCTACACCTTC
d_call: .; clone_size: once; j_call: TRBJ1-1; v_call: TRBV6-5; cdr3_aa: CASSYSGLKYTEAFF; cdr3_nt: TGTGCCAGCAGTTACTCGGGTCTTAAATACACTGAAGCTTTCTTT
d_call: .; clone_size: .; j_call: TRBJ1-1; v_call: TRBV28; cdr3_aa: CASSLGTGNTEAFF; cdr3_nt: TGTGCCAGCAGTTTAGGTACAGGGAACACTGAAGCTTTCTTT